This TCR beta chain stems from a study of blood T cell repertoires in COVID-19. Study-level background: The origin of the acute and convalescent COVID-19 samples was the United States, Italy and Spain.

CDR3 length equals 15 residues. The germline gives CDR1 SGHDT, CDR2 YYEEEE. Losses at the gene ends were 1 base for V and 6 bases for J; bases not matched to a gene: 2. Clones were sequenced by immunoSEQ multiplex PCR, and TCRdb holds only the in-frame ones, with some missing. This sample has about 320,000 clones, with approximately 85% found just once. The sequenced sample was peripheral blood. The chain recombines TRBV5-6 with TRBJ2-1; 12 nucleotides agree with TRBD2. The clonotype originates from a human donor in a cohort sampled during active COVID-19. The CDR3 DNA follows: TGTGCCAGCAGCTTGCGACTAGCGGGGGTCAATGAGCAGTTCTTC. It yields the protein CASSLRLAGVNEQFF. The variable domain in full, with the rest retrieved from reference TRBV5-6 and TRBJ2-1, is DAGVTQSPTHLIKTRGQQVTLRCSPKSGHDTVSWYQQALGQGPQFIFQYYEEEERQRGNFPDRFSGHQFPNYSSELNVNALLLGDSALYLCASSLRLAGVNEQFFGPGTRLTVL.